A selection of T cell receptor beta chains follows, all from one sample in a study of naive and memory T cell subsets. In TCRdb, the UMI-ligation and nested PCR reads were re-called with MiXCR into one record per CDR3 protein. The repertoire has approximately 140,000 distinct CDR3 sequences, approximately 22% of them found once; the top ten carry approximately 0.1%. Sequenced material: naive CD4+ T cells from blood. These receptor sequences come from a human donor in good health. Each CDR3 is given with its conserved first and last residue. The order of the fields is V gene, clone size, D gene, J gene, CDR3 length, CDR3 protein, CDR3 DNA. The D gene is left open where the match is weak. Only part of the rows carry a size: once, few, many, or a class if the clone is expanded.

v_gene: TRBV6-2/TRBV6-3; abundance: many; d_gene: .; j_gene: TRBJ2-3; len: 14; CDR3aa: CASKEGGVADTQYF; CDR3nt: TGTGCCAGCAAGGAGGGAGGAGTGGCAGATACGCAGTATTTT
v_gene: TRBV6-5; abundance: .; d_gene: TRBD2; j_gene: TRBJ2-3; len: 16; CDR3aa: CASSRGLAGVTDTQYF; CDR3nt: TGTGCCAGCAGCCGTGGACTAGCGGGAGTCACAGATACGCAGTATTTT
v_gene: TRBV29-1; abundance: many; d_gene: .; j_gene: TRBJ2-7; len: 15; CDR3aa: CSVEAAGRHGYEQYF; CDR3nt: TGCAGCGTTGAAGCTGCGGGCAGGCACGGCTACGAGCAGTACTTC
v_gene: TRBV6-2/TRBV6-3; abundance: .; d_gene: TRBD2; j_gene: TRBJ2-3; len: 12; CDR3aa: CASSSRLAAQYF; CDR3nt: TGTGCCAGCAGTTCCAGACTAGCAGCCCAGTATTTT
v_gene: TRBV6-5; abundance: .; d_gene: TRBD1; j_gene: TRBJ2-7; len: 13; CDR3aa: CASSEDRPYEQYF; CDR3nt: TGTGCCAGCAGTGAGGACAGGCCCTACGAGCAGTACTTC
v_gene: TRBV5-6; abundance: .; d_gene: .; j_gene: TRBJ1-1; len: 13; CDR3aa: CASSFYLNTEAFF; CDR3nt: TGTGCCAGCAGCTTTTACCTGAACACTGAAGCTTTCTTT
v_gene: TRBV20-1; abundance: few; d_gene: .; j_gene: TRBJ2-5; len: 13; CDR3aa: CSIPGRQQETQYF; CDR3nt: TGCAGTATACCGGGACGCCAGCAAGAGACCCAGTACTTC
v_gene: TRBV28; abundance: .; d_gene: TRBD1; j_gene: TRBJ2-7; len: 12; CDR3aa: CASGTAIYEQYF; CDR3nt: TGTGCCAGTGGGACAGCCATCTACGAGCAGTACTTC
v_gene: TRBV2; abundance: .; d_gene: TRBD2; j_gene: TRBJ2-3; len: 15; CDR3aa: CAATRSGASTDTQYF; CDR3nt: TGTGCCGCTACCAGGAGCGGGGCTAGCACAGATACGCAGTATTTT
v_gene: TRBV7-9; abundance: .; d_gene: .; j_gene: TRBJ1-3; len: 14; CDR3aa: CASSLDFRENTIYF; CDR3nt: TGTGCCAGCAGCTTAGATTTTCGGGAAAACACCATATATTTT
v_gene: TRBV11-2; abundance: few; d_gene: .; j_gene: TRBJ2-2; len: 15; CDR3aa: CASSIKGSRTGELFF; CDR3nt: TGTGCCAGCAGCATAAAAGGGTCTAGAACCGGGGAGCTGTTTTTT
v_gene: TRBV2; abundance: many; d_gene: TRBD2; j_gene: TRBJ2-5; len: 15; CDR3aa: CASSRPASGRQTQYF; CDR3nt: TGTGCCAGCAGTCGACCCGCTAGCGGGAGGCAGACCCAGTACTTC
v_gene: TRBV2; abundance: .; d_gene: .; j_gene: TRBJ1-1; len: 15; CDR3aa: CASSGRRGILTEAFF; CDR3nt: TGTGCCAGCAGTGGTAGAAGGGGGATTCTCACTGAAGCTTTCTTT
v_gene: TRBV4-3; abundance: .; d_gene: .; j_gene: TRBJ1-6; len: 16; CDR3aa: CASSQLMSSYNSPLHF; CDR3nt: TGCGCCAGCAGCCAACTGATGTCCTCCTATAATTCACCCCTCCACTTT
v_gene: TRBV6-6; abundance: few; d_gene: .; j_gene: TRBJ2-4; len: 12; CDR3aa: CASSYPRDIQYF; CDR3nt: TGTGCCAGCAGTTACCCCCGGGACATTCAGTACTTC
v_gene: TRBV9; abundance: .; d_gene: .; j_gene: TRBJ2-1; len: 14; CDR3aa: CASSGVGPNNEQFF; CDR3nt: TGTGCCAGCAGCGGCGTCGGACCTAACAATGAGCAGTTCTTC
v_gene: TRBV5-1; abundance: .; d_gene: .; j_gene: TRBJ2-5; len: 14; CDR3aa: CASSLEAAQETQYF; CDR3nt: TGCGCCAGCAGCTTGGAGGCGGCCCAAGAGACCCAGTACTTC
v_gene: TRBV7-6; abundance: few; d_gene: .; j_gene: TRBJ2-1; len: 15; CDR3aa: CASSSARGPSNEQFF; CDR3nt: TGTGCCAGCAGCTCAGCTAGGGGACCTTCCAATGAGCAGTTCTTC